One and the same sample provided the 10 T cell receptor beta chains below, sequenced in a study of CXCR3-negative and CXCR3-positive naive CD8 T cells (dated by TCRdb to between 2018 and 2021). The sequencer was a NextSeq 550. The Human TCR Profiling Kit (MiLaboratory) was used to make UMI-labeled 5' RACE TRB cDNA libraries. TCRdb reprocessed the reads and lists each CDR3 protein sequence as a single entry, with no DNA. The record for this sample contains 46,000 or so distinct CDR3 sequences. Approximately 2.5% of the sample comes from the top ten. The sample consisted of naive CXCR3- CD8+ T cells from blood. The cell subset or site label of this sample denotes: CD45RO-CCR7+CD27+CD95- naive CD8+ T cells lacking CXCR3 (TNR3-). Receptors were obtained from a human donor in good health. Some clones in this sample may be carry-over from other donors' samples.

V usage is TRBV28 and J usage is TRBJ2-2. CDR1 MDHEN and CDR2 SYDVKM come from the germline V gene. This CDR3 has 17 amino acids. The CDR3 spells CASSLFPTVVNTGGLFF.

V is TRBV25-1 and J is TRBJ2-4; with no DNA, the TCRdb D assignment of TRBD1 cannot be verified. Germline V gene lookup returns CDR1 MGHDK and CDR2 SYGVNS. There are 17 residues in the CDR3. The CDR3 loop reads CASSESAGGRSKNIQYF.

This chain connects TRBV9 to TRBJ2-7; TCRdb picks TRBD1, but there is no DNA to check that call. The CDR3 covers 14 residues. The germline V gene has CDR1 SGDLS and CDR2 YYNGEE. CDR3 sequence reads: CASSTGDGSYEQYF.

J is TRBJ2-7 and V is TRBV7-8. CDR1 is SGHVS, CDR2 FQNEAQ, per germline. The CDR3 length is 12 residues. The CDR3 sequence: CASSTPSYEQYF.

The chain has TRBV29-1 and TRBJ2-7; there is no DNA to check the TCRdb D call of TRBD1. This CDR3 has 15 amino acids. CDR1 and CDR2 (germline): SQVTM, ANQGSEA. The CDR3 region is CSVEIFGTVSYEQYF.

The CDR3 region is CASSFGTEAFF. The chain joins TRBV12-3 or TRBV12-4 to TRBJ1-1. The CDR3 runs 11 residues.

This chain links TRBV4-3 with TRBJ2-7. The V gene's germline CDR1 is LGHNA and CDR2 YSLEER. The CDR3 has 16 residues. This CDR3 reads CASSQDIGGVSYEQYF.

The chain combines TRBV29-1 with TRBJ2-3; TCRdb's D gene call, TRBD1, goes unchecked for lack of DNA. The germline gives CDR1 SQVTM, CDR2 ANQGSEA. The CDR3 has 17 amino acids. The CDR3 region is CSVEDRFRGRLVDTQYF.

V gene TRBV27 combines with J gene TRBJ2-5. Germline V lookup: CDR1 MNHEY, CDR2 SMNVEV (reference sequence). The CDR3 is 14 amino acids. CDR3 in amino acids: CATYMNGYQETQYF.

The chain couples TRBV15 to TRBJ2-1; the TCRdb call, TRBD1, lacks DNA for checking. Germline CDR1 reads LNHNV; CDR2 reads YYDKDF (reference sequence). The CDR3 length is 16 residues. The chain's CDR3 is CATSGPRDRALTEQFF.